The 17 T cell receptor beta chains presented below share a single source sample, sequenced in a study of T cells in Graves' hyperthyroidism and ophthalmopathy. There were TCR beta CDR3 regions amplified from RNA transcripts. HTBI primers were the set used in a first-round RT-PCR of the TCR CDR3. TCRdb independently ran MiXCR on the multiplex PCR reads; one entry per CDR3 protein. The table shows just under 750,000 distinct CDR3 sequences, with around a third occurring only once. Sequenced material: blood. Receptors originate from a woman aged 40 to 49 with Graves' hyperthyroidism.

This clonotype appeared many times. The V call is TRBV29-1, the J call TRBJ1-1; possibly TRBD1 for D (6 bases). From germline, CDR1 is SQVTM and CDR2 ANQGSEA. V was shortened by 6 bases and J by 3 bases, with 14 bases between the two germline ends. The CDR3 has 13 residues. The CDR3 region has the DNA TGCAGCGTCCCGACAGGAGGGGACACTGAAGCTTTCTTT. Amino acid sequence: CSVPTGGDTEAFF.

This chain joins TRBV29-1 and TRBJ1-1; 7 bases align to TRBD1. V lost 8 bases, J lost 4 bases, and 10 bases stayed unmatched. In germline, CDR1 is SQVTM, CDR2 ANQGSEA. CDR3 length: 13 amino acids. DNA of the CDR3: TGCAGCCTCCTGACAGGGTGGAGCACTGAAGCTTTCTTT. Protein product: CSLLTGWSTEAFF.

The CDR3 sequence is CAIRRDGENSPLHF. CDR3 nucleotides: TGTGCCATCAGAAGGGACGGGGAAAATTCACCCCTCCACTTT. The chain employs TRBV10-3 and TRBJ1-6; D perhaps matches TRBD1 (5 bases). This CDR3 spans 14 amino acids. Germline assignment: CDR1 ENHRY and CDR2 SYGVKD. Trimming left V 6 bases short and J 7 bases short, with 13 bases between.

This clonotype has just a few counts. The chain links TRBV7-9 to TRBJ2-7; D remains ambiguous. The CDR3 is 12 residues long. V was cut by 5 bases and J by 7 bases, with 12 bases left in between. Germline values: CDR1 SEHNR, CDR2 FQNEAQ (reference sequence). The CDR3 is CASSPRQVEQYF. The CDR3 region has the DNA TGTGCCAGCAGCCCGCGGCAGGTTGAGCAGTACTTC.

The rearrangement uses TRBV2 and TRBJ1-2; 11 bases fit TRBD1. The CDR3 has 15 residues. J gave up 6 bases and V 5 bases, and 8 bases lay outside the gene matches. The germline V gene has CDR1 SNHLY and CDR2 FYNNEI. DNA of the CDR3: TGTGCCAGCAGTTTCGGGACAGGGGGGAGCGATGGCTACACCTTC. Protein sequence: CASSFGTGGSDGYTF.

Many counts were recorded for this clonotype. The rearrangement links TRBV20-1 to TRBJ2-7; 7 bases line up with TRBD1. The CDR3 sequence is 12 residues long. The V gene end was trimmed by 5 bases and the J gene end by 3 bases; junction bases not matched to a gene: 4. Germline V gene lookup returns CDR1 DFQATT and CDR2 SNEGSKA (reference sequence). For the CDR3, the DNA is TGCAGTGCTCCCAGGGGGATCTACGAGCAGTACTTC. It translates to CSAPRGIYEQYF.

The J gene is TRBJ2-2, the V gene TRBV7-9, with a tentative D call TRBD2 (6 bases). Germline-derived CDR1 and CDR2 are SEHNR and FQNEAQ (reference sequence). CDR3 length equals 19 residues. The V end was cut by 7 bases, the J end by 0 bases, with 24 bases between. The DNA of the CDR3 is TGTGCCAGCAAATCGAGGAGGCCGATAGCGGCACCGAACACCGGGGAGCTGTTTTTT. Translating it yields CASKSRRPIAAPNTGELFF.

J is TRBJ2-6 and V is TRBV13, with D possibly called TRBD1 or TRBD2 (5 bases each). This CDR3 is 17 amino acids long. CDR1 PRHDT and CDR2 FYEKMQ come from the germline V gene (reference sequence). V was shortened by 4 bases and J by 4 bases, with 17 bases between the two germline ends. This CDR3 reads CASSSSRGRDGANVLTF. The CDR3 nucleotides are TGTGCCAGCAGCTCTTCCAGAGGTAGGGACGGGGCCAACGTCCTGACTTTC.

V gene TRBV7-9 combines with J gene TRBJ2-5; D possibly uses TRBD1 or TRBD2 (7 bases each). The V end was cut by 5 bases, the J end by 9 bases, with 13 bases between. Germline CDR1 is SEHNR and CDR2 is FQNEAQ (reference sequence). The CDR3 length is 12 residues. CDR3 sequence: CASSPQGGPQYF. The CDR3 DNA follows: TGTGCCAGCAGCCCCCAGGGGGGGCCCCAGTACTTC.

The rearrangement uses TRBV19 and TRBJ1-1; D not resolved. Trimming removed 9 bases at V and 2 bases at J, with 13 bases between. The germline V gene encodes CDR1 LNHDA and CDR2 SQIVND (reference sequence). This CDR3 is built from 13 residues. CDR3 in DNA: TGTGCCAGCTCGCGCGATATTAACACTGAAGCTTTCTTT. Protein product: CASSRDINTEAFF.

This clonotype was counted between two and nine times. The chain links TRBV20-1 to TRBJ1-4; D remains ambiguous. This CDR3 has 14 residues. CDR1 DFQATT and CDR2 SNEGSKA come from the germline V gene (reference sequence). V lost 5 bases, J lost 0 bases, and 10 bases lay in between. This chain's CDR3 is CSAYRTPTNEKLFF. CDR3 DNA sequence: TGCAGTGCTTATCGAACCCCAACTAATGAAAAACTGTTTTTT.

The chain has TRBV10-3 and TRBJ2-2; 9 positions agree with TRBD1. This CDR3 comprises 14 residues. The V gene's germline CDR1 is ENHRY and CDR2 SYGVKD. V shed 7 bases and J 7 bases; nucleotides not matched to a gene: 7. In nucleotides, the CDR3 is TGTGCCATCACCAACCGGGACAGGGACGGGGAGCTGTTTTTT. Translation gives CAITNRDRDGELFF.

In its sample, this clonotype was seen many times. The chain is built from TRBV5-5 and TRBJ2-7; 7 bases fit TRBD1. Looked up from germline, CDR1 is SGHKS and CDR2 is YYEKEE (reference sequence). The V and J ends lost 5 bases and 0 bases, in that order; junction bases with no gene match: 2. The CDR3 consists of 13 residues. The CDR3 coding sequence is TGTGCCAGCAGAGGGACAGTCTCCTACGAGCAGTACTTC. Its protein product is CASRGTVSYEQYF.

V gene TRBV3-1 combines with J gene TRBJ1-1; 7 bases are a match to TRBD1. There are 12 residues in the CDR3. Germline V CDR1 and CDR2: LGHDT, YNNKEL (reference sequence). Trimming at V came to 4 bases and at J to 12 bases, leaving 8 bases not matched to a gene. The DNA for the CDR3 is TGTGCCAGCAGCCTTGGGCAGGGGGGAACTTTCTTT. It is translated as CASSLGQGGTFF.

The V and J genes are TRBV20-1 and TRBJ1-2; D is perhaps TRBD1 (6 bases). The CDR3 contains 14 residues. Germline V CDR1 and CDR2: DFQATT, SNEGSKA (reference sequence). The V gene lost 5 bases and the J gene lost 2 bases, with 15 bases spanning the gap. The CDR3 loop reads CSAPHRVRNYGYTF. The CDR3 DNA follows: TGCAGTGCTCCCCACAGGGTACGAAACTATGGCTACACCTTC.

This clonotype was detected ten times or more. The chain is built from TRBV7-9 and TRBJ1-1, with D unresolved. The CDR3 sequence is 13 residues long. Germline V gives CDR1 SEHNR, CDR2 FQNEAQ (reference sequence). V lost 4 bases to trimming and J lost 0 bases, with 6 bases between them. The CDR3, as DNA: TGTGCCAGCAGCTCCGAAATGAACACTGAAGCTTTCTTT. Translating gives CASSSEMNTEAFF.

In this sample, this clonotype turned up many times. The V and J genes are TRBV10-3 and TRBJ1-2; perhaps TRBD1 as D (5 bases). The CDR3 extends over 16 amino acids. In germline, CDR1 is ENHRY, CDR2 SYGVKD. The V gene lost 0 bases and the J gene lost 8 bases, with 19 bases spanning the gap. DNA for the CDR3: TGTGCCATCAGTGAGTCTAGAGGGACGGACCACGGGGGCTACACCTTC. Translating it yields CAISESRGTDHGGYTF.